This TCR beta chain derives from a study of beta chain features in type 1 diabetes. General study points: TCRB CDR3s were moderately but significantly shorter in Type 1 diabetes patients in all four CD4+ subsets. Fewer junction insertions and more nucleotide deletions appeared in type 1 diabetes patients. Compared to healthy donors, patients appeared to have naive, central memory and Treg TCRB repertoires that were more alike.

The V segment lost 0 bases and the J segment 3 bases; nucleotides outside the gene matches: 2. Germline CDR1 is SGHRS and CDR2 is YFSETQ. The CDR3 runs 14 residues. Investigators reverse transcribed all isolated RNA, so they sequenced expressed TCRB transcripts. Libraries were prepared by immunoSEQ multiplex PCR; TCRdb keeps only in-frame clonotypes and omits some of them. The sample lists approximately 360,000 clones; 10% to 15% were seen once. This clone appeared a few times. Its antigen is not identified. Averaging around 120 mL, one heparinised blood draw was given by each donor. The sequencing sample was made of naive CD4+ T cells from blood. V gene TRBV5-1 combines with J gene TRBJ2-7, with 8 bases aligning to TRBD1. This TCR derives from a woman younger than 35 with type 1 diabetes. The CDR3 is CASSLETGDYEQYF. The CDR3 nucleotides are TGCGCCAGCAGCTTGGAGACAGGGGACTACGAGCAGTACTTC. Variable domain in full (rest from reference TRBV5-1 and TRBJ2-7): KAGVTQTPRYLIKTRGQQVTLSCSPISGHRSVSWYQQTPGQGLQFLFEYFSETQRNKGNFPGRFSGRQFSNSRSEMNVSTLELGDSALYLCASSLETGDYEQYFGPGTRLTVT.